Described below is a single T cell receptor beta chain sequence and its context. Antigen specificity is unknown. This specimen belongs to a study of shared clonotypes between healthy human individuals. Assay: immunoSEQ multiplex PCR; the TCRdb copy retains only in-frame clones and omits some. The sample consists of 2 million to 2.5 million clones, about 90% of them appearing once. General study points: Naive subsets typically showed greater estimated richness than memory subsets.

Losses at the gene ends were 2 bases for V and 0 bases for J; bases not matched to a gene: 8. The CDR3 runs to 19 residues. CDR1 is SGHKS, CDR2 YYEKEE, per germline (reference sequence). A split of CD4+ cells into CD45RA+ naive and CD45RA-negative memory subsets was performed. The sequence was collected from a man aged 18 to 35 in good health. Some clones in this sample may be carry-over from other donors' samples. The V gene is TRBV5-5, the J gene TRBJ2-6, with 10 nucleotides matching TRBD1. Sequencing was carried out using naive CD4+ T cells from PBMCs. Subset denoted: CD45RA+ positively selected. The CDR3 nucleotides are TGTGCCAGCAGCTTAATGGGACAGGGGTCCCCCTCTGGGGCCAACGTCCTGACTTTC. Its translation: CASSLMGQGSPSGANVLTF.